Below, 3 T cell receptor beta chains from the same sample are listed, as sequenced in a study of radiotherapy plus CTLA-4 blockade in lung cancer. Measured with immunoSEQ multiplex PCR; TCRdb has only the in-frame clones, and not every one. Here the sample spans fewer than 300 clones, approximately 90% being singletons. The sample in question was tumor tissue, obtained from a patient treated with radiotherapy plus ipilimumab. These receptors all stem from a human donor with non-small cell lung cancer who had stable disease on radiotherapy plus ipilimumab.

The chain has TRBV9 and TRBJ2-1, with 8 bases fitting TRBD2. V lost 2 bases, J lost 0 bases, and 1 base stayed unmatched. The CDR3 length is 15 residues. CDR1 and CDR2 from the germline V gene are SGDLS and YYNGEE. CDR3 nucleotides: TGTGCCAGCAGCGTCAGCGGGAGCTCCTACAATGAGCAGTTCTTC. This codes for CASSVSGSSYNEQFF.

The gene calls are TRBV7-9 and TRBJ2-1; TRBD1 agrees at 9 bases. The length of the CDR3 is 19 residues. Germline CDR1 reads SEHNR; CDR2 reads FQNEAQ (reference sequence). V shed 5 bases, J shed 5 bases, and the junction held 19 bases outside the gene matches. CDR3 sequence: CASSPQDRGFNRMDNEQFF. CDR3 coding DNA: TGTGCCAGCAGCCCTCAGGACAGGGGCTTTAATAGGATGGACAATGAGCAGTTCTTC.

Only one count was recorded for this clone. J is TRBJ2-7 and V is TRBV6-6; D is perhaps TRBD1 (5 bases). This CDR3 spans 14 amino acids. Germline lookup yields CDR1 MNHNY and CDR2 SVGAGI (reference sequence). Deletions cut 0 bases from V and 4 bases from J, with 10 bases between. This CDR3 reads CASSYSMDMYEQYF. In DNA, the CDR3 is TGTGCCAGCAGTTACTCCATGGACATGTACGAGCAGTACTTC.